Given below is one T cell receptor (beta chain) in context. Sequencing used immunoSEQ multiplex PCR; TCRdb keeps in-frame clones, though not all of them. The sample includes over 200,000 clones, around 90% of them seen just once. The data stem from a study of blood T cell repertoires in COVID-19. The germline CDR1 and CDR2 sequences are SQVTM and ANQGSEA. The CDR3 is 11 amino acids. V shed 6 bases and J shed 6 bases, with 12 bases lying between them. The genes are TRBV29-1 and TRBJ2-7, with TRBD1 as a possible D gene (6 bases). The TCR was taken from a man between 25 and 39 years old with COVID-19, enrolled during active disease. The sample taken for sequencing was peripheral blood. CDR3 DNA sequence: TGCAGCGTGAAGCAGGGGCCCGAGCAGTACTTC. It is translated as CSVKQGPEQYF.